This paragraph covers one T cell receptor beta chain sequence. This clone was seen just once. Its specific antigen is unknown. The record has no base qualities; no much larger clone is one base away. This sample was taken from a study of cytomegalovirus exposure and HLA in healthy donors (dated by TCRdb to 2016 to 2017). Some background on the complete study: According to an earlier analysis of around 600 of the donors, about 179 million T cells yielded roughly 100 million unique TCR beta sequences and 250 to 350 Gb of sequence data. An early release covering around 630 HLA-typed donors comprised approximately 300 gigabases of sequencing data and around 80 million unique TCR sequences. Among the approximately 400 genotyped donors, around 81% belonged to the genetic ancestry cluster associated with self-reported Caucasian donors. The study aimed to test whether cataloging public T cell receptors could reveal signatures of past pathogen exposure. The study used immunosequencing to profile the T cell repertoires of about 670 subjects and linked those repertoires to cytomegalovirus serostatus. Along with the roughly 700-subject first cohort, a separate validation cohort of over 90 different subjects was used. To predict cytomegalovirus infection status, the study combined high-throughput TCR immunosequencing, statistical association of individual TCRs with disease status, and machine learning. A later analysis re-examined previously published TCR beta repertoires from more than 600 donors and added high-resolution HLA genotyping to investigate patterns of TCR occurrence. In the later analysis, no new phenotypic data were used to find candidate immune exposures; instead, reliance was placed on TCR beta sequences and their occurrence across donors. An earlier analysis of approximately 630 of the donors applied high-throughput TCR beta sequencing to assess whether each TCR beta V gene segment acted as functional or pseudogenic. Donor age, sex, ethnicity and CMV serostatus were compiled together with the repertoire data. Genome-wide SNP genotypes for about 65% of the roughly 700 donors were used in a later genetic analysis, which treated that subset as a discovery cohort. All discovery cohort repertoires had been generated on a single sequencing platform. Class I and class II HLA loci were covered by the typing at four-digit resolution. Typing coverage differed by locus: A, B, C, DRB1 and DQB1 were typed in roughly 620-630 donors, DQA1 in roughly 500, DPA1 in nearly 610, and DPB1 in around 440. Because of strong linkage in the cohort, roughly 5 DR-DQ haplotypes were treated as single units for association and clustering. Among over 350 genotyped donors of the cohort, an average of 235,054 unique TCR beta nucleotide sequences were sequenced per donor, roughly 20% of them non-productive. The paper as a whole reports these results and caveats: A later genetic analysis associated a missense DCLRE1C variant with V-gene and J-gene trimming of TCR beta chains, and an independent cohort replicated the association. Most TCR sequences were seen in very few donors, while some public TCRs were found in many individuals. Several of the top co-occurrence clusters appeared to be linked to parvovirus B19, influenza, CMV and Epstein-Barr virus, according to a later analysis. Some IMGT-functional V segments, including TRBV6-2 and TRBV6-3, could not be told apart with the 87-base-pair reads, so those segments were excluded. The authors suggested that the approach could potentially be extended to other disease states and immunological phenotypes. The cohort was sequenced for TCR beta chains only, and without alpha or paired-chain data the features that could be detected were limited. A further reported finding was that TCR beta sequences accurately predicted the HLA-A and HLA-B alleles for most subjects in the first cohort. Because HLA typing was unavailable for some donors at each locus, only the typed subset was used in association tests. A later analysis found that HLA-associated TCR beta chains were more clonally expanded and had lower generation probabilities than equally common non-associated chains. Linkage disequilibrium might explain the correlated functional status among segregating V segments, but an unknown experimental factor could not be excluded. At a false discovery rate of 0.05, a later analysis linked fewer than 20,000 TCR beta sequences to specific HLA alleles. A group of highly shared sequence variants was considered likely to be a technical artifact of the sequencing pipeline. Some 15 rarely observed V segments, including chromosome 9 orphons, were excluded from the earlier analysis of approximately 500 of the donors because counts were too low. A later analysis found that TCR association rates varied across HLA loci, with DRB1 alleles showing the most associated TCRs and HLA-C alleles the fewest. Broadly in line with IMGT annotations, most TCR beta V segments showed up in productive rearrangements about 90% or about 30% of the time in an earlier analysis of a few hundred of the donors. Roughly uniform sequencing depth across donors was assumed in presence/absence analyses, although this assumption may not hold. Cytomegalovirus status was reported to be diagnosed by the classifier with high specificity and sensitivity in both the original and validation cohorts. A total of about 150 TCR beta chains were listed by the study as associated with cytomegalovirus. Assigning TCR associations to individual alleles was difficult when HLA alleles, especially DR and DQ, strongly co-occurred. In vitro tests confirmed that three of the cytomegalovirus-associated TCR beta chains recognize cytomegalovirus antigens. Most CMV-associated TCR beta chains appeared to be HLA-restricted in a later analysis, and the HLA associations seemed to be driven largely by CMV exposure. For the cohort, immune exposure information was limited to CMV serostatus. A later genetic analysis reported fewer N-insertions in productive TCRs among donors in an Asian-associated ancestry cluster than the roughly 640-donor mean.

In total, roughly 670 healthy bone marrow donors made up the cohort. All cohort members were sampled while nominally healthy, although unrecorded immune exposures were likely present. The donor tested CMV seronegative, placing the donor among the 352 seronegative members of the cohort. A peripheral blood sample was provided by each donor, and peripheral blood mononuclear cells were used for TCR beta sequencing. The Qiagen DNeasy Blood Extraction Kit was used to extract genomic DNA from the blood cell samples. The CDR1 and CDR2 encoded by the germline V gene are SGHRS and YFSETQ. The germline V and J ends show losses of 0 bases and 9 bases respectively, and no gene match explains 17 bases of the junction. The CDR3 runs 18 amino acids, cysteine and phenylalanine included. The sequence is cut down to CDR3 DNA, 54 bases in frame from base 1. To prepare the library, the immunoSEQ multiplex PCR assay was applied. A mixture of 60 forward primers for TCR Vbeta segments and 13 reverse primers for TCR Jbeta segments was used in the multiplex PCR. A multiplex PCR assay on genomic DNA amplified the CDR3 region of rearranged TCR beta genes. The amplified TCR beta libraries were sequenced on the Illumina HiSeq System as 87-base-pair reads. Processing in the source paper ran as follows. In a later analysis, some 80 million unique TCR beta chains were counted across the 666 repertoires, and around 11 million of these chains were shared by at least two donors. Raw reads were error-corrected and collapsed into unique sequences with a nearest-neighbor algorithm that merged closely related sequences to remove PCR and sequencing errors. Alignment of CDR3 sequences to IMGT reference sequences was used to assign V, D and J gene segments. For a sequence to be retained, a match of at least six nucleotides to both a V gene segment and a J gene segment was required. Rearrangements were classified as productive when the CDR3 lacked stop codons and remained in frame with V and J, and all other rearrangements were classified as non-productive. CDR3 was defined by IMGT convention, running from the second conserved V-encoded cysteine to the conserved J-encoded phenylalanine. Sequences without an unambiguous match to a single V gene segment were excluded from the earlier analysis of 450 to 650 of the donors. In an earlier analysis of a few hundred of the donors, a V segment was called functional when productive rearrangements were above 56.7%, and segregating when the standard deviation between donors exceeded 5%. A statistical classification framework was built for diagnosing cytomegalovirus status from the catalog of TCR beta chain sequences. In a later analysis, TCR nucleotide sequences were compared against IMGT/GENE-DB human TR gene sequences so that V and J genes could be assigned. In a later analysis, CDR3 sequences and most-parsimonious VDJ recombination scenarios were assigned using the TCRdist pipeline. In a later analysis, each TCR beta chain was defined by its CDR3 amino acid sequence together with its V-gene family, and reads without a unique V-gene family were excluded. To address suspected cross-contamination and a sequencing artifact, a later analysis removed approximately 600 highly shared, low-generation-probability nucleotide sequences. A later analysis calculated a clonal expansion index for each public chain from normalized within-repertoire ranks of inferred template counts. In a later analysis, generation probabilities were computed with a VDJ recombination model fitted to out-of-frame rearrangements, and the resulting probabilities were checked against IGoR. A later analysis scored TCR-TCR, TCR-HLA and TCR-CMV co-occurrence with hypergeometric tests, applying a repertoire-size bias correction to TCR pairs. False discovery rates were estimated in a later analysis by permuting HLA or CMV assignments 20 times. In a later analysis, co-occurring TCRs were grouped with DBSCAN, and TCRdist sequence similarity was added when clustering was performed within HLA-allele-positive subsets. Co-occurrence clustering excluded repertoires with fewer than 30,000 or more than 120,000 public chains, plus five with anomalous nucleotide sharing. TCRdb's version of the immuneACCESS table is confined to in-frame rearrangements and falls short of the full clone set. An unresolved V gene accounts for under half of the shortfall where checked; the remainder is of unknown origin. The DNA gave D and trimming, while V, J and clone size come from that table. The sample table shows approximately 130,000 clones, and approximately 80% are seen once. The ten largest clones capture roughly 1.2% of the sample.

The specimen was PBMCs. The rearranged chain carries TRBV5-1 and TRBJ2-1; TRBD2 aligns with 8 central bases. The receptor comes from a man aged 50 to 60 in good health and CMV-seronegative. The DNA sequence is as follows: TGCGCCAGCAGCTTGGAGCCGCCGGGACTAGTGCTTCGGGGTGAGCAGTTCTTC. Its coded protein is CASSLEPPGLVLRGEQFF.